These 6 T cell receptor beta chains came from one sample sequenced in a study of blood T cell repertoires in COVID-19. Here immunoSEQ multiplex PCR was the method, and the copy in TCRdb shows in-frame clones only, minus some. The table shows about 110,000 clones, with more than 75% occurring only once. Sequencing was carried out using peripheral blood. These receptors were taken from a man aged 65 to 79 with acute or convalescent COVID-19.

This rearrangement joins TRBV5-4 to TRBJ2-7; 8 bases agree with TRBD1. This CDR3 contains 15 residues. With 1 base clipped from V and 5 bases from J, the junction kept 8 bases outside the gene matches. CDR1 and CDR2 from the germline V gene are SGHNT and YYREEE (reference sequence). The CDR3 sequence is CASSLSRGQGHEQYF. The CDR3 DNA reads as TGTGCCAGCAGCTTGAGCCGTGGACAGGGCCACGAGCAGTACTTC.

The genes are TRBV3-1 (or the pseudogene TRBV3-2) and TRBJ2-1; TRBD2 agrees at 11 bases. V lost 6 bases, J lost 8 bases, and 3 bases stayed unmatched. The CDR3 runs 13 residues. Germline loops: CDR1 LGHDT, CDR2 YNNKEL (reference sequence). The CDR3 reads CASSIAGGYEQFF. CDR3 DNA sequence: TGTGCCAGCAGTATAGCGGGGGGGTATGAGCAGTTCTTC.

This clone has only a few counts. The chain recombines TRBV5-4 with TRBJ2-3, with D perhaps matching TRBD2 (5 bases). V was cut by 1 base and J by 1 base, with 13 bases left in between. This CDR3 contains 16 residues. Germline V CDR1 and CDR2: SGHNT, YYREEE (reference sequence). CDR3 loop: CASSLSSGEGTDTQYF. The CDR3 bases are TGTGCCAGCAGCTTGTCAAGCGGCGAGGGCACAGATACGCAGTATTTT.

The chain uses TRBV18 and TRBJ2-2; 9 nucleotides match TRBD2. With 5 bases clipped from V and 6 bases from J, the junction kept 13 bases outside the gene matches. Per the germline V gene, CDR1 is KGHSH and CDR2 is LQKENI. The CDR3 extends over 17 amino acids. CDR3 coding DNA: TGTGCCAGCTCAACGTATCCCGGGACTAGCCCATCCGGGGAGCTGTTTTTT. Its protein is CASSTYPGTSPSGELFF.

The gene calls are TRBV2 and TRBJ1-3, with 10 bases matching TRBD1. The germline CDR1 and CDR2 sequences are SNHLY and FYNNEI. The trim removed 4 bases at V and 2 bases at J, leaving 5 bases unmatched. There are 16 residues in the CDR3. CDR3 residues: CASSGTGGGTGNTIYF. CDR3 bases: TGTGCCAGCAGTGGGACAGGGGGAGGAACTGGAAACACCATATATTTT.

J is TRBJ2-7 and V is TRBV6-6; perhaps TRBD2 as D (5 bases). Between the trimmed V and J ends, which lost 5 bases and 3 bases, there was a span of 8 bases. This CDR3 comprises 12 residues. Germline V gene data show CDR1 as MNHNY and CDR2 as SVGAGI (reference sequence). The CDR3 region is CASSTGIYEQYF. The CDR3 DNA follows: TGTGCCAGCAGTACGGGAATCTACGAGCAGTACTTC.